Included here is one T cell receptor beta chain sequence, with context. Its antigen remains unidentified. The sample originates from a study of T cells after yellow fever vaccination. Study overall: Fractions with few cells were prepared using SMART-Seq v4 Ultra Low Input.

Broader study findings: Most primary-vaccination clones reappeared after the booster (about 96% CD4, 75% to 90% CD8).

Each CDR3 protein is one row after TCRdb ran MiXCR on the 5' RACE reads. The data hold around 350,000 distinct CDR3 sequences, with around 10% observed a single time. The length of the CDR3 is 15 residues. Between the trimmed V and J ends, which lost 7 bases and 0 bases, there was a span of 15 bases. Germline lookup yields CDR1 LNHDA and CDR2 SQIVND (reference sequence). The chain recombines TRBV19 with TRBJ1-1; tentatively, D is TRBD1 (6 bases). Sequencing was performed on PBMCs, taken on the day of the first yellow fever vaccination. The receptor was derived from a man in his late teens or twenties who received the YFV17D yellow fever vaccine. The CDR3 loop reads CASMEGGRLNTEAFF. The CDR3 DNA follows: TGTGCCAGTATGGAAGGGGGTCGCTTGAACACTGAAGCTTTCTTT.